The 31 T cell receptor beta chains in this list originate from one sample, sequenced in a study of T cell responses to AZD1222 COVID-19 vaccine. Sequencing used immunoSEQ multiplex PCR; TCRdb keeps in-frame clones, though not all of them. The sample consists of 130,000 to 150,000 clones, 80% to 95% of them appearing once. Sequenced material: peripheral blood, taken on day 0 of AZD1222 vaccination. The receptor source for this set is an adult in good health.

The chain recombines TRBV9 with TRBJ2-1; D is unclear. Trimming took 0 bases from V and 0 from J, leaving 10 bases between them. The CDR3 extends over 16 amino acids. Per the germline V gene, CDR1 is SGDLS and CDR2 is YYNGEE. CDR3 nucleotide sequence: TGTGCCAGCAGCGTAGCTGGATCCGGCTCCTACAATGAGCAGTTCTTC. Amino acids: CASSVAGSGSYNEQFF.

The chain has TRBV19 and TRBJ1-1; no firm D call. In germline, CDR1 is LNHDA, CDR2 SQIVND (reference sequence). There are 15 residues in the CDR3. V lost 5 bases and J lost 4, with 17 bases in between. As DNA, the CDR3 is TGTGCCAGTAGTGCTTCCCTTGATGCTTTCACTGAAGCTTTCTTT. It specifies CASSASLDAFTEAFF.

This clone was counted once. The CDR3, as DNA: TGCGCCAGCAGCTCCGGGGCGCAAACAGGGGTCCGCGGGACCTTC. Its translation is CASSSGAQTGVRGTF. The chain links TRBV5-1 to TRBJ1-2; the match to TRBD1 covers 7 bases. Germline trimming cut 3 bases from V and 14 bases from J; bases unmatched to any gene: 19. The CDR3 is 15 amino acids. CDR1 is SGHRS, CDR2 YFSETQ, per germline.

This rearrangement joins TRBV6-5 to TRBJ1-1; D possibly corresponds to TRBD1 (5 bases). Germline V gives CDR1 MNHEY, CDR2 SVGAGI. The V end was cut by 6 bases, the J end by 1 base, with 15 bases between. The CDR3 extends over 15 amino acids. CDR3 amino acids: CASRPPGRPNTEAFF. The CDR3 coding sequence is TGTGCCAGCAGACCTCCGGGACGGCCGAACACTGAAGCTTTCTTT.

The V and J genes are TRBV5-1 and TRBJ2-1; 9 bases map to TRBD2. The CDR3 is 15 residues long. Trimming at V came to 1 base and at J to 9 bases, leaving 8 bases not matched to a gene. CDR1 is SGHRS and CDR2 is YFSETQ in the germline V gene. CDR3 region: CASSLRSGRDGEQFF. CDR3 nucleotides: TGCGCCAGCAGCTTGCGTAGCGGGAGAGACGGTGAGCAGTTCTTC.

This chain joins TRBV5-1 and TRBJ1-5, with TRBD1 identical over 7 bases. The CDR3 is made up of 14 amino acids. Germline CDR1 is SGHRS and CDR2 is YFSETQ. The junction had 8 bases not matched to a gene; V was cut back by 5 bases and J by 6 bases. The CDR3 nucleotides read TGCGCCAGCAGATACAACAGGGGCCGTCAGCCCCAGCATTTT. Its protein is CASRYNRGRQPQHF.

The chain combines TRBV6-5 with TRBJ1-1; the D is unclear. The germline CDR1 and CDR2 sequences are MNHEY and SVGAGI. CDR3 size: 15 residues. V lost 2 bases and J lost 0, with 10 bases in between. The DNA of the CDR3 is TGTGCCAGCAGTTACCAGCTGGAGCTGAACACTGAAGCTTTCTTT. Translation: CASSYQLELNTEAFF.

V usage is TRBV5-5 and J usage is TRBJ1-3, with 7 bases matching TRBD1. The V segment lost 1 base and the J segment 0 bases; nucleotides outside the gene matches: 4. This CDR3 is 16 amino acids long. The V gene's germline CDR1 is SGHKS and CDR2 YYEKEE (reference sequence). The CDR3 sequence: CASSLRTGLSGNTIYF. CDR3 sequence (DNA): TGTGCCAGCAGCTTGAGGACAGGACTCTCTGGAAACACCATATATTTT.

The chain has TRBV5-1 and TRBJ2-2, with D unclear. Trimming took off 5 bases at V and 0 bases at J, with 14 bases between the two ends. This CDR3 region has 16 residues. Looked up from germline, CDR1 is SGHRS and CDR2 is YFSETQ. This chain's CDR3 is CASSPIGPTNTGELFF. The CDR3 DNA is TGCGCCAGCAGTCCTATTGGACCGACGAACACCGGGGAGCTGTTTTTT.

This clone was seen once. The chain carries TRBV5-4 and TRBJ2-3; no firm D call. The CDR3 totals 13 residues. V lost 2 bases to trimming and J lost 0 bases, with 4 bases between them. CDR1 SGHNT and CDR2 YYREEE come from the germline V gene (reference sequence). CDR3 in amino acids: CASSLVSTDTQYF. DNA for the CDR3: TGTGCCAGCAGCTTAGTCAGCACAGATACGCAGTATTTT.

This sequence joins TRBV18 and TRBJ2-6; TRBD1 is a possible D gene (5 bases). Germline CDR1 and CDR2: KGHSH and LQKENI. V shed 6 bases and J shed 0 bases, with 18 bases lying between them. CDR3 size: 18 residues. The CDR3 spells CASSPRGSDFSGANVLTF. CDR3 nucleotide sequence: TGTGCCAGCTCCCCTAGGGGATCTGATTTCTCTGGGGCCAACGTCCTGACTTTC.

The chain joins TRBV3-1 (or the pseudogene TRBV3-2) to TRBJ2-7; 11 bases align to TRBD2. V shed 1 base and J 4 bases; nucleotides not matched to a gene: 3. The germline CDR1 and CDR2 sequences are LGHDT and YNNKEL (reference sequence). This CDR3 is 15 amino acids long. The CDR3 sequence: CASSQGTSGSYEQYF. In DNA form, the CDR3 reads TGTGCCAGCAGCCAAGGCACTAGCGGGAGTTACGAGCAGTACTTC.

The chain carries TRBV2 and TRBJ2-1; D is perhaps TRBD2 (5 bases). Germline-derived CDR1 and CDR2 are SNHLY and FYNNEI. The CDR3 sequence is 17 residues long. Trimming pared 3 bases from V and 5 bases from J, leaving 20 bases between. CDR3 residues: CASSEVTTILLNNEQFF. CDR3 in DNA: TGTGCCAGCAGTGAGGTGACTACCATTCTCCTCAACAATGAGCAGTTCTTC.

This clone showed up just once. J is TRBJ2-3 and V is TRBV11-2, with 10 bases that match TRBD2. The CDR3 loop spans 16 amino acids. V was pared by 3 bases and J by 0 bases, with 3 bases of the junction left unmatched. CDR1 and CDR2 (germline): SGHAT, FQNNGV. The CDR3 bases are TGTGCCAGCAGCTTGACTAGCGGGTCTAGCACAGATACGCAGTATTTT. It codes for CASSLTSGSSTDTQYF.

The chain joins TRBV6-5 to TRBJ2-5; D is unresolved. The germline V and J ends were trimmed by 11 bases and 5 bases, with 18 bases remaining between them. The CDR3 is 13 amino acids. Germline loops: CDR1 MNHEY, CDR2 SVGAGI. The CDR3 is CACIRTFGETQYF. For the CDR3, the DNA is TGTGCCTGCATAAGGACCTTTGGGGAGACCCAGTACTTC.

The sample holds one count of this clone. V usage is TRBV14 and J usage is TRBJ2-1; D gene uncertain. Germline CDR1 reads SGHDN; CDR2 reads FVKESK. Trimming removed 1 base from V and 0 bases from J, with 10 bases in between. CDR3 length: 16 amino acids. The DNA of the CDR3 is TGTGCCAGCAGCCAAGTGGGTCGACTCTCCTACAATGAGCAGTTCTTC. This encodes CASSQVGRLSYNEQFF.

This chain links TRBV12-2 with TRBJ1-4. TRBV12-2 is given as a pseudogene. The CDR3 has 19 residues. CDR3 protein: CASRIDGGLVLQRCEKLFF. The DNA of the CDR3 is TGTGCAAGTCGGATAGACGGCGGACTGGTCCTCCAGCGGTGCGAAAAACTGTTTTTT.

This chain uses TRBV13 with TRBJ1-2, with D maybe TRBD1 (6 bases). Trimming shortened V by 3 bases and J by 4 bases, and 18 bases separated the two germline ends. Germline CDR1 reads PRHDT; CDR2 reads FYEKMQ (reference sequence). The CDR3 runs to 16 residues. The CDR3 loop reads CASSFMDSRATYGYTF. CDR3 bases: TGTGCCAGCAGCTTCATGGACAGCCGAGCCACCTATGGCTACACCTTC.

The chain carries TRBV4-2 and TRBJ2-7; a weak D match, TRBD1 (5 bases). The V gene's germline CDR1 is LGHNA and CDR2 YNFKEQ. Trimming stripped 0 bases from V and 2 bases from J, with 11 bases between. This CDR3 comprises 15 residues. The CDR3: CASSQDQAGPYEQYF. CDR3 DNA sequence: TGTGCCAGCAGCCAAGATCAGGCAGGGCCCTACGAGCAGTACTTC.

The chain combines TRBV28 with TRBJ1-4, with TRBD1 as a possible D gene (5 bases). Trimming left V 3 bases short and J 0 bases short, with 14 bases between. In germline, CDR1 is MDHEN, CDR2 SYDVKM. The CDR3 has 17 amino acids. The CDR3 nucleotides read TGTGCCAGCAGTTTCGCGGGGCGGGGTGCAACTAATGAAAAACTGTTTTTT. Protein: CASSFAGRGATNEKLFF.

The CDR3 here is CASSSQTDTQYF. CDR3 DNA: TGTGCCAGCAGTAGCCAAACAGATACGCAGTATTTT. This chain joins TRBV6-2 or TRBV6-3 and TRBJ2-3; no clear D gene. Germline assignment: CDR1 MNHEY and CDR2 SVGEGT. V lost 5 bases, J lost 3 bases, and 6 bases lay in between. The CDR3 has 12 residues.

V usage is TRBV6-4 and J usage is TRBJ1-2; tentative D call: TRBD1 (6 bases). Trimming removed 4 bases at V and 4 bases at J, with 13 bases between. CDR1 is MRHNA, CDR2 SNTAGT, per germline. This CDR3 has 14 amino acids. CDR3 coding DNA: TGTGCCAGCAGTGCGGAGGGGGTCGGCTATGGCTACACCTTC. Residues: CASSAEGVGYGYTF.

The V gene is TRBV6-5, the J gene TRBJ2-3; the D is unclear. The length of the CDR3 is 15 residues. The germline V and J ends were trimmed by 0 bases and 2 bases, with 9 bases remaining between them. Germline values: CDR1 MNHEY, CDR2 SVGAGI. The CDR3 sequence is CASSYSGALTDTQYF. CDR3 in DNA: TGTGCCAGCAGTTACTCTGGCGCCCTCACAGATACGCAGTATTTT.

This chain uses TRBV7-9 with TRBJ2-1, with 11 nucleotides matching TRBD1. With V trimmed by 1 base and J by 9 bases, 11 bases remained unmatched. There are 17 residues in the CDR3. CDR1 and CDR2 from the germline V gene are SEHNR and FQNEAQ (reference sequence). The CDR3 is CASSLVQGTGGSVEQFF. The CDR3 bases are TGTGCCAGCAGCTTAGTCCAAGGGACAGGGGGTTCGGTTGAGCAGTTCTTC. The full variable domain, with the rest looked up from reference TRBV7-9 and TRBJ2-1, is DTGVSQNPRHKITKRGQNVTFRCDPISEHNRLYWYRQTLGQGPEFLTYFQNEAQLEKSRLLSDRFSAERPKGSFSTLEIQRTEQGDSAMYLCASSLVQGTGGSVEQFFGPGTRLTVL.

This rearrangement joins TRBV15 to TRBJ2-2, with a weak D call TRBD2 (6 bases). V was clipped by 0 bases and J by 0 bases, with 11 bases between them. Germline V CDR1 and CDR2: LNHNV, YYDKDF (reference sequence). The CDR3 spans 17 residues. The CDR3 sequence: CATSRDLGGANTGELFF. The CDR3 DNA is TGTGCCACCAGCAGAGATTTGGGAGGTGCGAACACCGGGGAGCTGTTTTTT.

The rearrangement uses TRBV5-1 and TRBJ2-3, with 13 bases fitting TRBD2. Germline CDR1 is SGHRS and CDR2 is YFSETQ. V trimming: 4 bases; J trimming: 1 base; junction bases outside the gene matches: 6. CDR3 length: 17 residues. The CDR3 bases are TGCGCCAGCAGCACTTCCGGGACTAGCGGGGGCACAGATACGCAGTATTTT. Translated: CASSTSGTSGGTDTQYF.

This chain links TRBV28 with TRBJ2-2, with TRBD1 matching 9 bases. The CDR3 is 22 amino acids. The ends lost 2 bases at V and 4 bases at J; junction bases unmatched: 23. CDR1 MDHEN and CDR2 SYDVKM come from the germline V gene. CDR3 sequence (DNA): TGTGCCAGCAGTTTAGGCCCCACACTGTCCCCAACAGGGGGCGAGGGCACCGGGGAGCTGTTTTTT. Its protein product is CASSLGPTLSPTGGEGTGELFF.

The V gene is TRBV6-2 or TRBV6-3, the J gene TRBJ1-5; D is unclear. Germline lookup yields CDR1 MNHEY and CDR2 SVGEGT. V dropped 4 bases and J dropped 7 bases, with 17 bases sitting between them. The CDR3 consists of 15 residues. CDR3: CASSFRTLRTQPQHF. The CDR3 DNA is TGTGCCAGCAGTTTCCGGACCCTACGCACCCAGCCCCAGCATTTT.

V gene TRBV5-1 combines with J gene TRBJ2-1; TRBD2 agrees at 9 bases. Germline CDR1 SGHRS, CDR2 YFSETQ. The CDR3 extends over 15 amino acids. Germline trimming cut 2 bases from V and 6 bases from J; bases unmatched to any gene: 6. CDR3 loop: CASSLLAGEFNEQFF. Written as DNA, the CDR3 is TGCGCCAGCAGCTTATTAGCGGGAGAATTCAATGAGCAGTTCTTC.

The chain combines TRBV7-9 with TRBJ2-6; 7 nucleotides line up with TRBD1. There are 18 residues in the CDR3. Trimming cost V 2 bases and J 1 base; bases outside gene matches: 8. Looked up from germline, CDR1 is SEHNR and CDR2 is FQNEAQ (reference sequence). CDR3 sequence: CASSLNGDRVSGANVLTF. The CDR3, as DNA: TGTGCCAGCAGCTTAAATGGAGACAGGGTGTCTGGGGCCAACGTCCTGACTTTC.

The CDR3 region has the DNA TGCGCCAGCAGCACGGACGGCCGGAATCAGCCCCAGCATTTT. This sequence encodes CASSTDGRNQPQHF. J is TRBJ1-5 and V is TRBV5-1; D not certain. CDR1 is SGHRS and CDR2 is YFSETQ in the germline V gene. V lost 4 bases and J 4 bases, leaving 12 bases between the germline ends. This CDR3 contains 14 residues.